These 29 T cell receptor beta chains were sequenced from one sample in a study of Ad26.COV2.S vaccination and SARS-CoV-2 variants. Generated by immunoSEQ multiplex PCR, the TCRdb table keeps only in-frame clones and is missing some. The data hold hundreds of thousands of clones, with roughly nine tenths observed a single time. The sample's treatment: roughly 18 received Ad26.COV2.S at low or high dose, single or two shots; several received placebo; per-sample allocation not given. Vaccine and placebo recipients were sampled on day 63 after the first injection. This sample comprised peripheral blood, obtained in a trial of Ad26.COV2.S vaccine versus placebo. These receptor sequences come from a person aged 18 to 65 who received the Ad26.COV2.S COVID-19 vaccine or a placebo.

The gene calls are TRBV6-6 and TRBJ1-5, with 7 positions matching TRBD1. V was clipped by 6 bases and J by 3 bases; unmatched bases: 8. The germline gives CDR1 MNHNY, CDR2 SVGAGI (reference sequence). This CDR3 has 15 amino acids. The CDR3 bases are TGTGCCAGCAGAAACTACGGGACAGACAATCAGCCCCAGCATTTT. This sequence encodes CASRNYGTDNQPQHF.

Notes on this clone: Other nucleotide sequences from this sample produce the same CDR3. This sequence joins TRBV7-2 and TRBJ2-1, with 7 bases aligning to TRBD2. The CDR3 is 15 residues long. V lost 3 bases and J lost 0; bases outside the gene matches: 2. Germline loops: CDR1 SGHTA, CDR2 FQGNSA. The CDR3 coding sequence is TGTGCCAGCAGCTTGACGGGGGGCTCCTACAATGAGCAGTTCTTC. It is translated as CASSLTGGSYNEQFF.

The DNA for the CDR3 is TGTGCCAGTAAATTGGCTGGGGCCAACGTCCTGACTTTC. It yields the protein CASKLAGANVLTF. The rearrangement joins TRBV19 to TRBJ2-6, with D uncertain. The length of the CDR3 is 13 residues. V dropped 7 bases and J dropped 2 bases, with 6 bases sitting between them. Germline lookup yields CDR1 LNHDA and CDR2 SQIVND (reference sequence).

The V gene is TRBV3-1 (or the pseudogene TRBV3-2), the J gene TRBJ2-5, with 11 nucleotides matching TRBD2. The CDR3 loop spans 15 amino acids. Germline values: CDR1 LGHDT, CDR2 YNNKEL (reference sequence). With 4 bases clipped from V and 3 bases from J, the junction kept 4 bases outside the gene matches. In nucleotides, the CDR3 is TGTGCCAGCAGCCCACTAGCGGGAGTAGAAGAGACCCAGTACTTC. Translating it yields CASSPLAGVEETQYF.

The chain joins TRBV25-1 to TRBJ2-7; D possibly corresponds to TRBD2 (6 bases). Deletions cut 5 bases from V and 7 bases from J, with 21 bases between. Looked up from germline, CDR1 is MGHDK and CDR2 is SYGVNS. This CDR3 spans 15 amino acids. CDR3 loop: CASSSQGLTPREQYF. DNA for the CDR3: TGTGCCAGCAGTTCTCAGGGACTGACACCTCGGGAGCAGTACTTC.

V is TRBV7-9 and J is TRBJ2-5; TRBD2 is a possible D gene (5 bases). Germline V lookup: CDR1 SEHNR, CDR2 FQNEAQ (reference sequence). The V end was cut by 4 bases, the J end by 5 bases, with 11 bases between. This CDR3 region has 13 residues. CDR3 DNA sequence: TGTGCCAGCAGCTGGACGGGCGGGGAGACCCAGTACTTC. Its translation is CASSWTGGETQYF.

V is TRBV30 and J is TRBJ1-4; the match to TRBD1 covers 9 bases. Germline V gene data show CDR1 as GTSNPN and CDR2 as SVGIG (reference sequence). This CDR3 contains 14 residues. V shed 7 bases and J 2 bases; nucleotides not matched to a gene: 5. This CDR3 reads CAFGQGITNEKLFF. Written as DNA, the CDR3 is TGTGCCTTTGGACAGGGGATCACTAATGAAAAACTGTTTTTT.

J is TRBJ2-1 and V is TRBV5-1; 11 bases match TRBD2. V was pared by 6 bases and J by 9 bases, with 14 bases of the junction left unmatched. CDR3 length: 16 residues. Germline V gene lookup returns CDR1 SGHRS and CDR2 YFSETQ. CDR3 DNA sequence: TGCGCCAGCACCATACTAGCGGGAGTTGTGTTCGGTGAGCAGTTCTTC. It is translated as CASTILAGVVFGEQFF.

The CDR3 coding sequence is TGTGCCAGCAGCTCGGGTTCAGGGTTCACCGGGGAGCTGTTTTTT. Translated: CASSSGSGFTGELFF. This chain joins TRBV7-9 and TRBJ2-2; maybe TRBD1 (5 bases). The V gene lost 4 bases and the J gene lost 4 bases, with 13 bases spanning the gap. This CDR3 is 15 amino acids long. Germline CDR1 SEHNR, CDR2 FQNEAQ (reference sequence). Supplemented by reference TRBV7-9 and TRBJ2-2, the full variable domain reads DTGVSQNPRHKITKRGQNVTFRCDPISEHNRLYWYRQTLGQGPEFLTYFQNEAQLEKSRLLSDRFSAERPKGSFSTLEIQRTEQGDSAMYLCASSSGSGFTGELFFGEGSRLTVL.

This clone was picked up a small number of times. The chain couples TRBV6-5 to TRBJ1-1; the D gene is possibly TRBD1 (6 bases). The V and J ends lost 6 bases and 5 bases respectively, with 10 bases between them. The CDR3 consists of 12 residues. Germline V lookup: CDR1 MNHEY, CDR2 SVGAGI. The CDR3 bases are TGTGCCAGCAGGGACAGAGGTACTGAAGCTTTCTTT. It yields the protein CASRDRGTEAFF.

The V call is TRBV7-6, the J call TRBJ2-1, with D uncertain. V lost 2 bases and J 4 bases, leaving 3 bases between the germline ends. The germline V gene has CDR1 SGHVS and CDR2 FNYEAQ. The CDR3 covers 12 residues. The chain's CDR3 is CASSLSYNEQFF. DNA for the CDR3: TGTGCCAGCAGCTTAAGTTACAATGAGCAGTTCTTC. The variable domain in full, with the rest retrieved from reference TRBV7-6 and TRBJ2-1, is GAGVSQSPRYKVTKRGQDVALRCDPISGHVSLYWYRQALGQGPEFLTYFNYEAQQDKSGLPNDRFSAERPEGSISTLTIQRTEQRDSAMYRCASSLSYNEQFFGPGTRLTVL.

The J gene is TRBJ2-1, the V gene TRBV19; 7 bases line up with TRBD2. The CDR3 has 15 residues. CDR1 is LNHDA and CDR2 is SQIVND in the germline V gene (reference sequence). The V gene end was trimmed by 5 bases and the J gene end by 0 bases; junction bases not matched to a gene: 4. DNA for the CDR3: TGTGCCAGTAGTCTGGGGACTATCTCCTACAATGAGCAGTTCTTC. Its translation is CASSLGTISYNEQFF.

The chain has TRBV15 and TRBJ2-3, with 13 bases that match TRBD2. Germline assignment: CDR1 LNHNV and CDR2 YYDKDF (reference sequence). CDR3 length equals 19 residues. V shed 0 bases and J 1 base; nucleotides not matched to a gene: 7. The CDR3: CATSRDGLAGAFGTDTQYF. CDR3 coding DNA: TGTGCCACCAGCAGAGACGGACTAGCGGGAGCGTTTGGCACAGATACGCAGTATTTT.

This rearrangement joins TRBV7-2 to TRBJ1-2; a possible D gene is TRBD1 (5 bases). V was trimmed by 4 bases and J by 1 base, leaving 13 bases between them. CDR1 and CDR2 from the germline V gene are SGHTA and FQGNSA. The CDR3 consists of 15 residues. The CDR3 nucleotides read TGTGCCAGCAGCTGGGACGGAGTTCTTAACTATGGCTACACCTTC. This gives the protein CASSWDGVLNYGYTF.

The gene calls are TRBV7-2 and TRBJ1-1, with D possibly matching TRBD1 (6 bases). Germline assignment: CDR1 SGHTA and CDR2 FQGNSA. V lost 5 bases to trimming and J lost 3 bases, with 13 bases between them. The CDR3 length is 14 residues. CDR3 DNA sequence: TGTGCCAGCAGCCCCAGTACAGGGTACACTGAAGCTTTCTTT. This codes for CASSPSTGYTEAFF.

This chain links TRBV11-2 with TRBJ2-7, with TRBD2 matching 8 bases. This CDR3 contains 14 residues. Germline V CDR1 and CDR2: SGHAT, FQNNGV. The ends lost 3 bases at V and 3 bases at J; junction bases unmatched: 4. The CDR3 DNA reads TGTGCCAGCAGCTTGGGAGCGGGGGTCTACGAGCAGTACTTC. Residues: CASSLGAGVYEQYF.

The chain joins TRBV19 to TRBJ1-5; D is ambiguous. The CDR3 has 15 residues. Per the germline V gene, CDR1 is LNHDA and CDR2 is SQIVND (reference sequence). Between the trimmed V and J ends, which lost 1 base and 2 bases, there was a span of 9 bases. This CDR3 reads CASSIGVFGNQPQHF. The CDR3 DNA follows: TGTGCCAGTAGTATAGGTGTCTTTGGCAATCAGCCCCAGCATTTT.

This chain connects TRBV20-1 to TRBJ1-6; 10 nucleotides align to TRBD1. The CDR3 is made up of 16 amino acids. Trimming cost V 3 bases and J 5 bases; bases outside gene matches: 7. From germline, CDR1 is DFQATT and CDR2 SNEGSKA (reference sequence). CDR3 in DNA: TGCAGTGCTAGTAGGGACAGGGGATCCCATAATTCACCCCTCCACTTT. Amino acid sequence: CSASRDRGSHNSPLHF.

This chain connects TRBV29-1 to TRBJ2-2, with D hard to call. The germline V and J ends were trimmed by 6 bases and 5 bases, with 10 bases remaining between them. Germline loops: CDR1 SQVTM, CDR2 ANQGSEA. This CDR3 contains 12 residues. The CDR3 reads CSVFTSTGELFF. The DNA for the CDR3 is TGCAGCGTGTTTACGTCTACCGGGGAGCTGTTTTTT.

This clone occurred once. The V gene is TRBV18, the J gene TRBJ2-7; 7 bases map to TRBD1. V was clipped by 6 bases and J by 2 bases; unmatched bases: 7. CDR1 KGHSH and CDR2 LQKENI come from the germline V gene. CDR3 size: 14 residues. The CDR3 bases are TGTGCCAGCTCTACGGGACAGATTACCTACGAGCAGTACTTC. Protein: CASSTGQITYEQYF.

This sequence joins TRBV6-5 and TRBJ2-2; D remains unclear. Germline loops: CDR1 MNHEY, CDR2 SVGAGI. The CDR3 is 15 residues long. V was shortened by 6 bases and J by 8 bases, with 19 bases between the two germline ends. CDR3: CASSFRTSRGGELFF. In DNA form, the CDR3 reads TGTGCCAGCAGCTTTCGGACCAGCCGTGGGGGGGAGCTGTTTTTT.

This sequence joins TRBV2 and TRBJ2-1; 7 nucleotides align to TRBD2. The ends lost 3 bases at V and 9 bases at J; junction bases unmatched: 14. CDR3 size: 16 residues. Germline values: CDR1 SNHLY, CDR2 FYNNEI. The CDR3, as DNA: TGTGCCAGCAGTGAGGGCCCGATCGAGCGGGGTGGTGAGCAGTTCTTC. It translates to CASSEGPIERGGEQFF.

This chain uses TRBV7-9 with TRBJ2-3; 8 bases map to TRBD2. CDR1 is SEHNR and CDR2 is FQNEAQ in the germline V gene (reference sequence). With 5 bases clipped from V and 2 bases from J, the junction kept 9 bases outside the gene matches. This CDR3 region has 16 residues. CDR3 in DNA: TGTGCCAGCAGCCCCCGCGGGGGGACCTTCACAGATACGCAGTATTTT. Protein product: CASSPRGGTFTDTQYF.

In this sample, this clone turned up once. The chain employs TRBV6-6 and TRBJ2-1; the D gene is possibly TRBD1 (5 bases). V shed 6 bases and J shed 5 bases, with 14 bases lying between them. The V gene's germline CDR1 is MNHNY and CDR2 SVGAGI (reference sequence). The CDR3 sequence is 14 residues long. As DNA, the CDR3 is TGTGCCAGCAGAGGAAGGACAAAAAACAATGAGCAGTTCTTC. Translated, it gives CASRGRTKNNEQFF.

V gene TRBV5-5 combines with J gene TRBJ2-6; D call uncertain. V gave up 5 bases and J gave up 2 bases, with 14 bases separating them. The V gene's germline CDR1 is SGHKS and CDR2 YYEKEE (reference sequence). The CDR3 consists of 16 residues. CDR3 nucleotides: TGTGCCAGCAGAATAACACAGCTTCCTGGGGCCAACGTCCTGACTTTC. Its translation: CASRITQLPGANVLTF.

The gene calls are TRBV6-4 and TRBJ1-1; 8 bases map to TRBD1. This CDR3 region has 13 residues. With 6 bases clipped from V and 5 bases from J, the junction kept 5 bases outside the gene matches. Germline V CDR1 and CDR2: MRHNA, SNTAGT. DNA for the CDR3: TGTGCCAGCAGCGCAGACAGGGGTACTGAAGCTTTCTTT. It translates to CASSADRGTEAFF.

This chain uses TRBV11-2 with TRBJ2-1; TRBD2 matches 7 bases. The CDR3 is 14 residues long. The germline CDR1 and CDR2 sequences are SGHAT and FQNNGV. The J segment lost 9 bases and the V segment lost 6 bases, leaving 11 bases of the junction unmatched. Here the CDR3 DNA reads TGTGCCAGCAGGTCTAGCGGTGGGGGGGGTGAGCAGTTCTTC. Encoded protein: CASRSSGGGGEQFF.

This chain joins TRBV7-2 and TRBJ2-2, with D uncertain. Germline CDR1 is SGHTA and CDR2 is FQGNSA. The CDR3 spans 15 residues. V shed 2 bases and J shed 7 bases, with 14 bases lying between them. CDR3 amino acids: CASSLIRVWGGELFF. CDR3 bases: TGTGCCAGCAGCTTAATAAGAGTCTGGGGCGGGGAGCTGTTTTTT.

This clone was picked up a small number of times. V is TRBV25-1 and J is TRBJ1-2; 7 positions match TRBD1. The CDR3 length is 13 residues. Germline CDR1 reads MGHDK; CDR2 reads SYGVNS. V trimming: 6 bases; J trimming: 7 bases; junction bases outside the gene matches: 8. In DNA, the CDR3 is TGTGCCAGCAGCCTGAACAGGGGTGGTGGCTACACCTTC. Protein product: CASSLNRGGGYTF.